These T cell receptor beta chains were read from a single sample in a study of blood T cell repertoires in COVID-19. TCRdb's table, derived via immunoSEQ multiplex PCR, lists solely in-frame clones and lacks some. The data show roughly 120,000 clones, with 85% seen just once and about 3% held by the top ten. The material sequenced was peripheral blood. The receptors stem from a man aged 35-49 years with acute or convalescent COVID-19. CDR3s include the opening cysteine and the closing phenylalanine or tryptophan. D genes are given only for firm matches. The listing skips clone size in some rows; elsewhere it reads once, few, many or a size class.

V gene,D gene,clone size,J gene,CDR3 protein,CDR3 DNA
TRBV7-8,-,-,TRBJ2-1,CASSLGGLAVNEQFF,TGTGCCAGCAGCTTGGGTGGTCTAGCAGTCAATGAGCAGTTCTTC
TRBV25-1,-,-,TRBJ1-2,CASSDTRGEYGYTF,TGTGCCAGCAGTGATACCAGGGGCGAATATGGCTACACCTTC
TRBV3-1/TRBV3-2,-,once,TRBJ2-7,CASSQRGGREQYF,TGTGCCAGCAGCCAAAGGGGGGGACGCGAGCAGTACTTC
TRBV10-2,TRBD2,once,TRBJ2-7,CASSELAHEQYF,TGCGCCAGCAGTGAACTAGCGCACGAGCAGTACTTC
TRBV4-1,-,-,TRBJ2-6,CASSPRLSGPSSGANVLTF,TGCGCCAGCAGCCCAAGACTATCCGGGCCATCTTCTGGGGCCAACGTCCTGACTTTC
TRBV3-1/TRBV3-2,TRBD2,-,TRBJ2-3,CASSQAGTSGGAGDTQYF,TGTGCCAGCAGCCAAGCGGGGACTAGCGGGGGGGCTGGAGATACGCAGTATTTT
TRBV5-6,-,-,TRBJ2-7,CASSLGGPYEQYF,TGTGCCAGCAGCTTGGGGGGGCCGTACGAGCAGTACTTC
TRBV7-9,-,-,TRBJ2-7,CASSLGPTENYEQYF,TGTGCCAGCAGCTTAGGTCCGACGGAGAACTACGAGCAGTACTTC
TRBV15,-,-,TRBJ2-4,CATSRDSRVGNIQYF,TGTGCCACCAGCAGAGATTCCAGGGTTGGGAACATTCAGTACTTC
TRBV4-1,-,-,TRBJ1-2,CASSLISRQGSVYGYTF,TGCGCCAGCAGCCTGATTTCACGGCAGGGGTCGGTCTATGGCTACACCTTC
TRBV7-2,-,-,TRBJ2-7,CASSLVAGGTYEQYF,TGTGCCAGCAGCTTAGTGGCAGGGGGGACCTACGAGCAGTACTTC
TRBV5-1,TRBD2,once,TRBJ2-3,CASSLQAGGDTQYF,TGCGCCAGCAGCCTGCAAGCGGGGGGAGATACGCAGTATTTT
TRBV6-2/TRBV6-3,TRBD1,-,TRBJ2-7,CASSSRGPPDEQYF,TGTGCCAGCAGTTCGAGGGGGCCACCTGACGAGCAGTACTTC
TRBV4-1,-,-,TRBJ1-1,CASSPREGNTEAFF,TGCGCCAGCAGCCCCCGGGAGGGGAACACTGAAGCTTTCTTT
TRBV7-2,TRBD2,-,TRBJ2-3,CASSKYPGTSGGALNTQYF,TGTGCCAGCAGCAAGTATCCCGGGACTAGCGGGGGGGCCCTGAATACGCAGTATTTT
TRBV12-3/TRBV12-4,-,-,TRBJ2-1,CASSLSTGNEQFF,TGTGCCAGCAGTTTAAGTACGGGCAATGAGCAGTTCTTC
TRBV19,-,-,TRBJ2-3,CASSKTGTSTDTQYF,TGTGCCAGTAGCAAGACAGGGACTAGCACAGATACGCAGTATTTT
TRBV6-4,TRBD2,-,TRBJ2-1,CATSADPSGGWEQFF,TGTGCCACCTCCGCCGATCCTAGCGGGGGGTGGGAGCAGTTCTTC
TRBV4-3,TRBD2,-,TRBJ2-5,CASSQDRASGLETQYF,TGCGCCAGCAGCCAAGATAGGGCTAGCGGGCTAGAGACCCAGTACTTC
TRBV4-1,TRBD2,-,TRBJ2-1,CASSPRLAGGPGHEQFF,TGCGCCAGCAGCCCCCGACTAGCGGGGGGGCCTGGCCATGAGCAGTTCTTC
TRBV6-2/TRBV6-3,TRBD1,-,TRBJ1-6,CASSRTQGQGGSPLHF,TGTGCCAGCAGTCGCACCCAGGGACAGGGAGGTTCACCCCTCCACTTT
TRBV18,-,once,TRBJ1-1,CASSPTGTEAFF,TGTGCCAGCTCACCAACGGGAACTGAAGCTTTCTTT
TRBV4-1,-,-,TRBJ2-1,CASSQDSGQGNEQFF,TGCGCCAGCAGCCAAGATAGTGGGCAGGGTAATGAGCAGTTCTTC
TRBV23-1,-,-,TRBJ2-1,CASSQPRRKPSYNEQFF,TGCGCCAGCAGTCAACCCAGGCGTAAACCATCCTACAATGAGCAGTTCTTC
TRBV29-1,TRBD2,-,TRBJ2-3,CSAALAGGSDTQYF,TGCAGCGCTGCCCTAGCGGGGGGCTCAGATACGCAGTATTTT
TRBV27,TRBD2,-,TRBJ2-2,CASSSSRTSLSGELFF,TGTGCCAGCAGTTCCTCCAGGACTAGCCTTTCCGGGGAGCTGTTTTTT
TRBV15,TRBD1,-,TRBJ2-5,CATSRDRAKETQYF,TGTGCCACCAGCAGGGACAGGGCCAAAGAGACCCAGTACTTC
TRBV25-1,-,-,TRBJ1-4,CASSAYTPQGGGEKLFF,TGTGCCAGCAGCGCTTACACTCCCCAGGGAGGGGGTGAAAAACTGTTTTTT
TRBV6-1,TRBD1,-,TRBJ2-1,CASSEGSSVGGAYNEQFF,TGTGCCAGCAGTGAAGGGTCCTCGGTAGGGGGCGCCTACAATGAGCAGTTCTTC
TRBV5-6,TRBD2,-,TRBJ2-7,CASSRTSGAYEQYF,TGTGCCAGCAGCAGAACTAGCGGGGCCTACGAGCAGTACTTC
TRBV12-3/TRBV12-4,-,once,TRBJ1-4,CASSLTGPEKLFF,TGTGCCAGCAGTTTAACGGGTCCAGAAAAACTGTTTTTT
TRBV2,TRBD1,-,TRBJ1-6,CASSEGRTGDSPLHF,TGTGCCAGCAGTGAAGGTCGGACAGGGGATTCACCCCTCCACTTT
TRBV7-3,-,few,TRBJ1-1,CASSLKPGTEAFF,TGTGCCAGCAGCTTGAAACCGGGCACTGAAGCTTTCTTT
TRBV7-2,-,-,TRBJ1-5,CASSSQGNQPQHF,TGTGCCAGCAGCTCGCAGGGGAATCAGCCCCAGCATTTT
TRBV7-9,TRBD1,-,TRBJ1-2,CASSLSPGTVGIRDYGYTF,TGTGCCAGCAGCTTATCCCCCGGGACAGTCGGAATTCGAGACTATGGCTACACCTTC
TRBV11-2,TRBD2,-,TRBJ2-5,CASSLELASVETQYF,TGTGCCAGCAGCCTCGAACTAGCGTCTGTGGAGACCCAGTACTTC
TRBV5-8,TRBD2,once,TRBJ2-1,CASSLALAGDEQFF,TGTGCCAGCAGCTTGGCGCTAGCGGGTGATGAGCAGTTCTTC
TRBV11-1,TRBD2,once,TRBJ2-3,CASSFGTSGDTQYF,TGTGCCAGCAGCTTCGGGACTAGCGGTGATACGCAGTATTTT
TRBV6-2/TRBV6-3,TRBD1,-,TRBJ1-5,CASSYPGGGQPQHF,TGTGCCAGCAGTTACCCAGGGGGCGGTCAGCCCCAGCATTTT
TRBV20-1,TRBD1,-,TRBJ2-3,CSASRGGQGADTQYF,TGCAGTGCTAGTAGAGGGGGACAGGGGGCAGATACGCAGTATTTT
TRBV12-5,-,-,TRBJ2-1,CASGSRDNEQFF,TGTGCTAGTGGTTCCAGGGACAATGAGCAGTTCTTC
TRBV19,TRBD1,-,TRBJ2-5,CASRRDRGAQETQYF,TGTGCCAGTAGGCGGGACAGGGGGGCCCAAGAGACCCAGTACTTC
TRBV7-9,-,-,TRBJ2-7,CASSLGQGGYEQYF,TGTGCCAGCAGCTTAGGACAGGGAGGATACGAGCAGTACTTC
TRBV7-3,TRBD1,once,TRBJ2-3,CASSPRDSVHGTDTQYF,TGTGCCAGCAGCCCAAGGGACAGCGTTCACGGAACAGATACGCAGTATTTT
TRBV12-3/TRBV12-4,-,-,TRBJ1-1,CASSPRGAEAFF,TGTGCCAGCAGTCCTAGAGGCGCTGAAGCTTTCTTT
TRBV19,-,-,TRBJ2-2,CASTVTVANTGELFF,TGTGCCAGTACTGTGACAGTGGCGAACACCGGGGAGCTGTTTTTT
TRBV9,TRBD2,-,TRBJ2-1,CASSAPGLAGRGNEQFF,TGTGCCAGCAGCGCGCCGGGACTAGCGGGGAGAGGGAATGAGCAGTTCTTC
TRBV4-1,-,-,TRBJ1-2,CASSQGDSSDYGYTF,TGCGCCAGCAGCCAAGGAGACAGTAGTGACTATGGCTACACCTTC
TRBV3-1/TRBV3-2,TRBD2,few,TRBJ2-7,CASSQESLAGGPSDEQYF,TGTGCCAGCAGCCAAGAGAGCCTAGCGGGGGGGCCGAGCGACGAGCAGTACTTC
TRBV19,TRBD1,-,TRBJ2-7,CATQSGTGGPYEQYF,TGTGCCACTCAATCCGGGACAGGGGGGCCCTACGAGCAGTACTTC